The TCR beta chain described here comes from a study of graft-versus-host responses after intestinal transplantation. Study details: Tacrolimus and steroids were given for around three years to all recipients after anti-thymocyte globulin induction.

The table lists this clone with a count of one. Its antigen remains unknown. Here immunoSEQ multiplex PCR was the method, and the copy in TCRdb shows in-frame clones only, minus some. The sample gives under 85,000 clones, approximately 94% of which show up once; less than 0.55% is in the top ten. V lost 5 bases to trimming and J lost 5 bases, with 12 bases between them. Germline lookup yields CDR1 MNHNY and CDR2 SVGAGI (reference sequence). The CDR3 consists of 13 residues. The clonotype originates from a human donor who received an intestinal transplant. The chain links TRBV6-6 to TRBJ1-1; D not certain. The sequencing here drew on unstimulated CD8+ T cells sorted from spleen or lymph node cells, taken before intestinal transplant. CDR3 residues: CASSESTWTEAFF. In DNA, the CDR3 is TGTGCCAGCAGTGAGTCAACTTGGACTGAAGCTTTCTTT.